What follows describes a single TCR beta chain. The antigen it recognizes is unknown. No base quality values were provided; no much bigger clone lies one nucleotide off. The data derive from a study of sequential checkpoint blockade in melanoma (dated by TCRdb to the late 2010s). General notes on the study: Patients were assigned by 1:1 randomization to either first-line nivolumab followed by ipilimumab (arm A) or ipilimumab followed by nivolumab (arm B). Both trial sequences were followed by maintenance nivolumab. Beyond this particular receptor, the publication reports: Validation of the response-prediction model combining TCR metrics and mutation burden is needed in larger, independent patient cohorts.

Read against the paper, the sample's treatment or condition label means: randomized to nivolumab then ipilimumab (arm A) or the reverse (arm B). No trial patient had received prior DNA-damaging chemotherapy. On a FACS Aria II flow cytometer, live CD3+CD8+ cells that were negative for CD19 and CD56 were sorted from thawed PBMCs. Samples came from patients with melanoma in CheckMate 064, a randomized, open-label phase II trial of sequential checkpoint blockade. Leukapheresis was used to collect peripheral blood mononuclear cells, which were then purified with Ficoll-Paque and frozen in human serum with around 10% DMSO. Immediately after sorting, the purity of the sorted blood CD3+CD8+ cells was confirmed to be >98%, and DNA was then extracted. The immunoSEQ Assay was used to immunosequence TCRbeta CDR3 regions from genomic DNA. Prior to high-throughput sequencing, genomic DNA was amplified by bias-controlled multiplex PCR. The authors' pipeline ran thus. To quantify the absolute abundance of each unique TCRbeta CDR3 region, the sequences were collapsed and filtered. Clonality, defined as 1 minus Pielou's evenness, was calculated using only productive rearrangements. Clones with significantly greater frequencies in on-treatment versus baseline samples were identified using a previously published method. The table was pulled from immuneACCESS by TCRdb, which kept in-frame rearrangements only. Such tables lose some clones; where checked, under half of the loss comes from unresolved V genes, and the rest has no known cause. The V and J calls and clone size were taken over from that table, and D and trimming were inferred from the DNA. The sample includes 5,700 or so clones, with about three fifths observed a single time. The ten largest clones take up 35% to 50% of the sample.

From the cysteine through the phenylalanine, the CDR3 covers 15 amino acids. The DNA shown is the 45-base CDR3, in frame from base 1. This sample comprised CD8+ T cells sorted from blood (inferred from file names), obtained from a patient given nivolumab and ipilimumab in sequence. This clonotype originated in a human donor with melanoma. The rearranged segments are TRBV12-1 and TRBJ1-3; TRBD1, the table's D call, was not compared with the DNA. TRBV12-1 is marked as a pseudogene. The CDR3 region has the sequence CASSSRVHSGNTIYF. The bases are TGTGCCAGCAGCTCCAGGGTACACTCTGGAAACACCATATATTTT.